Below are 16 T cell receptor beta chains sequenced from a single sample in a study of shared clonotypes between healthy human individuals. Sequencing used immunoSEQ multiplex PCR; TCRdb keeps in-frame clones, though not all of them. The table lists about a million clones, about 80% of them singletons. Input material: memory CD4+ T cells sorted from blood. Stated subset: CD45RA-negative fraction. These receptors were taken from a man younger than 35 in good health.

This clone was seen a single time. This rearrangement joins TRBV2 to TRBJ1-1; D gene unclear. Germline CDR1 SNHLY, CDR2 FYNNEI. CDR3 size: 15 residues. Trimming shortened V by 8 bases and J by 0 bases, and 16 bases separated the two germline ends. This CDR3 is CASLSETLVNTEAFF. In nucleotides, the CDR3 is TGTGCCAGCCTTTCGGAAACCCTTGTGAACACTGAAGCTTTCTTT.

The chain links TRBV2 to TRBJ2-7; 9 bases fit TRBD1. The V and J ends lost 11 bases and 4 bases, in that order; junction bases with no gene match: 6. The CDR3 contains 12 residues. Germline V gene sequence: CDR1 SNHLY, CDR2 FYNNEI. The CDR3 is CAATGQGYEQYF. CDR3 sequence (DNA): TGTGCCGCAACGGGACAGGGTTACGAGCAGTACTTC. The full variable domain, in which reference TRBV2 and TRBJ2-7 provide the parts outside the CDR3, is EPEVTQTPSHQVTQMGQEVILRCVPISNHLYFYWYRQILGQKVEFLVSFYNNEISEKSEIFDDQFSVERPDGSNFTLKIRSTKLEDSAMYFCAATGQGYEQYFGPGTRLTVT.

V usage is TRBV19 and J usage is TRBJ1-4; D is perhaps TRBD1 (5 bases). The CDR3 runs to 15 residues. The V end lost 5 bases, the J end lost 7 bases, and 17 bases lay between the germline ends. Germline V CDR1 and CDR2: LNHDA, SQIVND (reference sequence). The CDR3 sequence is CASSEPGAASEKLFF. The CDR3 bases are TGTGCCAGTAGTGAACCCGGGGCAGCTAGTGAAAAACTGTTTTTT.

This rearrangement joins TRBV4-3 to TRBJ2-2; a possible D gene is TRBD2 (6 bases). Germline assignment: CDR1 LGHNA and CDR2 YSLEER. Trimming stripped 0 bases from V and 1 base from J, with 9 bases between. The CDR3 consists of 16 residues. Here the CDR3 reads CASSQESGLNTGELFF. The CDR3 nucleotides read TGCGCCAGCAGCCAAGAGAGCGGGTTGAACACCGGGGAGCTGTTTTTT.

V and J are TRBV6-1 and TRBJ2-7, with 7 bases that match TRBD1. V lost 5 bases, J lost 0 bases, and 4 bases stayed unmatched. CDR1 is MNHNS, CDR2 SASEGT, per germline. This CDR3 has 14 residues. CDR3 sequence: CASSNRDSSYEQYF. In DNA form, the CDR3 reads TGTGCCAGCAGTAACCGGGACAGCTCCTACGAGCAGTACTTC.

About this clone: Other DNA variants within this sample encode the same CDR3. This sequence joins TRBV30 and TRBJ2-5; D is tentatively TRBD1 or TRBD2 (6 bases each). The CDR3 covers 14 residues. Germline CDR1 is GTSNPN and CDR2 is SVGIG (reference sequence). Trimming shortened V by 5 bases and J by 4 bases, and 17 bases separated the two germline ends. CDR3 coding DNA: TGTGCCTGGTCGGTGGGAGGAGGGGGAGAGACCCAGTACTTC. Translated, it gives CAWSVGGGGETQYF.

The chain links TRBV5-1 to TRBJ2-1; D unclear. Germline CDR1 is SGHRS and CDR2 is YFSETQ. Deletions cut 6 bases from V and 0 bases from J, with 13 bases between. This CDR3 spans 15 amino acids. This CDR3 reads CASNGDTSSYNEQFF. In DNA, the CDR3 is TGCGCCAGCAACGGAGACACGAGCTCCTACAATGAGCAGTTCTTC.

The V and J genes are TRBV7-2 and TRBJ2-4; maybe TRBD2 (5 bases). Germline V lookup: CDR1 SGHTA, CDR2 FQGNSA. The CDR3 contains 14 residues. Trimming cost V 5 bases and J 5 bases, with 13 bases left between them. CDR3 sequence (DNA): TGTGCCAGCAGCGCCGGGGTTACTGAAAACATTCAGTACTTC. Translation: CASSAGVTENIQYF. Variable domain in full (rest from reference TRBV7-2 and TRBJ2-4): GAGVSQSPSNKVTEKGKDVELRCDPISGHTALYWYRQSLGQGLEFLIYFQGNSAPDKSGLPSDRFSAERTGGSVSTLTIQRTQQEDSAVYLCASSAGVTENIQYFGAGTRLSVL.

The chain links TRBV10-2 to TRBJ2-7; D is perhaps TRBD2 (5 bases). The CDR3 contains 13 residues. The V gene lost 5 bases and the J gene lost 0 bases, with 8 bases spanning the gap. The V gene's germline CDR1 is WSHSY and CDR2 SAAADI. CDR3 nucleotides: TGCGCCAGCAGTCGCGGGTCCTCCTACGAGCAGTACTTC. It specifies CASSRGSSYEQYF.

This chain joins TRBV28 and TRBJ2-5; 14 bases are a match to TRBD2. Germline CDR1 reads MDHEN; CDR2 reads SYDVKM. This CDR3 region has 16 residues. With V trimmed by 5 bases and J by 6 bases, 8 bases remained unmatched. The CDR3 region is CASSGTSGGSRKTQYF. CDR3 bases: TGTGCCAGCAGTGGGACTAGCGGGGGCTCGCGTAAGACCCAGTACTTC. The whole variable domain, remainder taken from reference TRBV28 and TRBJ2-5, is DVKVTQSSRYLVKRTGEKVFLECVQDMDHENMFWYRQDPGLGLRLIYFSYDVKMKEKGDIPEGYSVSREKKERFSLILESASTNQTSMYLCASSGTSGGSRKTQYFGPGTRLLVL.

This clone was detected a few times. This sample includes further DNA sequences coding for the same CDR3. CDR3 in DNA: TGTGCCAGCAGCTCGACGACAGATACGCAGTATTTT. It codes for CASSSTTDTQYF. The chain couples TRBV7-9 to TRBJ2-3, with D uncertain. The CDR3 is 12 residues long. Between the trimmed V and J ends, which lost 4 bases and 3 bases, there was a span of 5 bases. Germline V gene lookup returns CDR1 SEHNR and CDR2 FQNEAQ (reference sequence).

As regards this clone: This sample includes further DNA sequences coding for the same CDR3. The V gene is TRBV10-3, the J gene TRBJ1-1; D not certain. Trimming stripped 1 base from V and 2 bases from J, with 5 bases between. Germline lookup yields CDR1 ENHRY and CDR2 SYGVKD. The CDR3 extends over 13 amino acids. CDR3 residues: CAISELSNTEAFF. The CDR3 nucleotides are TGTGCCATCAGTGAGTTGAGTAACACTGAAGCTTTCTTT.

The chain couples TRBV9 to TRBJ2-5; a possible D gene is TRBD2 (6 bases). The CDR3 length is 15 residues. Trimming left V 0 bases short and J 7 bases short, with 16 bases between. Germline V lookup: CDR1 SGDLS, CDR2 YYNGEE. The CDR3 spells CASSVDGSEAGTQYF. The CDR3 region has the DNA TGTGCCAGCAGCGTAGACGGGAGTGAGGCGGGGACCCAGTACTTC. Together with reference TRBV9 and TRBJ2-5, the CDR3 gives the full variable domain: DSGVTQTPKHLITATGQRVTLRCSPRSGDLSVYWYQQSLDQGLQFLIQYYNGEERAKGNILERFSAQQFPDLHSELNLSSLELGDSALYFCASSVDGSEAGTQYFGPGTRLLVL.

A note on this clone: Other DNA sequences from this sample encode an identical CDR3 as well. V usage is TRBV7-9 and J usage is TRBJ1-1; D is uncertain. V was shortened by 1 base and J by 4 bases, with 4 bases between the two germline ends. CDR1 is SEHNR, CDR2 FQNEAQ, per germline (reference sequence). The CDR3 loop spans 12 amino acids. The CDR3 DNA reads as TGTGCCAGCAGCTTAGGAAGCACTGAAGCTTTCTTT. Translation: CASSLGSTEAFF.

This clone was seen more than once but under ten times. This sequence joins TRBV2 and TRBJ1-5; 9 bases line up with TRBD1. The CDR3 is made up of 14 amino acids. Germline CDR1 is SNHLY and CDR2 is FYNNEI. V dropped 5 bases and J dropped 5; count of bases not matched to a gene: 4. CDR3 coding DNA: TGTGCCAGCAGTATGGGACAGGGCCATCAGCCCCAGCATTTT. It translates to CASSMGQGHQPQHF.

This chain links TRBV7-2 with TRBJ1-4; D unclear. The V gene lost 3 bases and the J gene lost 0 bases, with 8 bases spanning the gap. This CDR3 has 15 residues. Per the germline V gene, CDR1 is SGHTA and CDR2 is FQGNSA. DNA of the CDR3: TGTGCCAGCAGCTTCGTAGGGTCAACTAATGAAAAACTGTTTTTT. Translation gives CASSFVGSTNEKLFF.